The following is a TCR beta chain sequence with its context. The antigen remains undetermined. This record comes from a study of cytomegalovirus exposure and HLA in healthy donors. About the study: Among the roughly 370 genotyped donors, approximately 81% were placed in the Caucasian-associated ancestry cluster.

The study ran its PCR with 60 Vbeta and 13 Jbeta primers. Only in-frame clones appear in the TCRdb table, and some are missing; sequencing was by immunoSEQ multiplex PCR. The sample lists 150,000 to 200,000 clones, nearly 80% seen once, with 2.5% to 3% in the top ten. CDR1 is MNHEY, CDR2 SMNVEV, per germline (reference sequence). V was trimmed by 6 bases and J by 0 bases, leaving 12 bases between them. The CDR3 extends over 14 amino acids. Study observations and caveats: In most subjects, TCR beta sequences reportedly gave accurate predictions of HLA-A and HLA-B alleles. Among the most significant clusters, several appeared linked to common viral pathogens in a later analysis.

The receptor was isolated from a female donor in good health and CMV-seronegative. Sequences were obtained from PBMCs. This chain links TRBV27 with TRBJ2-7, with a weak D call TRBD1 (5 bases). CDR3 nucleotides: TGTGCCAGCAGGCCTCAGGGTAGCTCCTACGAGCAGTACTTC. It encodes CASRPQGSSYEQYF.